A selection of T cell receptor beta chains follows, all from one sample in a study of blood T cell repertoires in COVID-19. The protocol was immunoSEQ multiplex PCR, while the TCRdb copy is restricted to in-frame clones and leaves out a portion. Of some 150,000 clones listed, around nine tenths are singletons. Sequenced: peripheral blood. Receptors were obtained from a man in his forties or fifties with active or convalescent COVID-19. CDR3s include the opening cysteine and the closing phenylalanine or tryptophan. The order of the fields is D gene, J gene, V gene, clone size, CDR3 protein, CDR3 DNA. D genes are given only for firm matches. Clone size is shown for a subset of rows, as once, few, many or a class of expanded clone.

TRBD2 TRBJ2-1 TRBV5-1 - CASSLQGLAAYNEQFF TGCGCCAGCAGCTTGCAGGGACTAGCGGCCTACAATGAGCAGTTCTTC
TRBD2 TRBJ2-1 TRBV6-5 - CASSYSTSWDEQFF TGTGCCAGCAGTTACTCGACTAGCTGGGATGAGCAGTTCTTC
- TRBJ1-1 TRBV6-5 once CATLRGNTEAFF TGTGCCACGTTAAGGGGGAACACTGAAGCTTTCTTT
- TRBJ1-1 TRBV29-1 once CSVEDREAEAFF TGCAGCGTTGAAGACAGGGAGGCCGAAGCTTTCTTT
TRBD1 TRBJ2-1 TRBV5-1 - CASSAGQGSYNEQFF TGCGCCAGCAGCGCCGGACAGGGGTCCTACAATGAGCAGTTCTTC
TRBD2 TRBJ2-7 TRBV6-7 - CASSEPPGGSGEQYF TGTGCCAGCAGTGAGCCCCCGGGAGGCTCGGGCGAGCAGTACTTC
- TRBJ2-7 TRBV11-2 - CASSPLFRSYEQYF TGTGCCAGCAGCCCCCTGTTCCGCTCCTACGAGCAGTACTTC
TRBD2 TRBJ2-1 TRBV5-6 - CASSNLAVQFF TGTGCCAGCAGCAACCTAGCGGTGCAGTTCTTC
TRBD1 TRBJ1-4 TRBV19 - CASSMAQGAGVLEKLFF TGTGCCAGTAGTATGGCCCAGGGGGCAGGAGTCCTGGAAAAACTGTTTTTT
- TRBJ1-1 TRBV7-2 - CASSSRDEAFF TGTGCCAGCAGCTCGCGGGATGAAGCTTTCTTT
- TRBJ1-2 TRBV6-5 - CASDTTNYGYTF TGTGCCAGTGACACGACTAACTATGGCTACACCTTC
TRBD2 TRBJ2-3 TRBV27 - CASRPPGLAGGQDTQYF TGTGCCAGCAGACCTCCGGGACTAGCGGGAGGGCAAGATACGCAGTATTTT
- TRBJ2-7 TRBV7-2 - CASSLGLVPYEQYF TGTGCCAGCAGCTTAGGGTTAGTCCCCTACGAGCAGTACTTC
TRBD2 TRBJ2-1 TRBV29-1 - CSGGLVYNEQFF TGCAGCGGGGGACTAGTCTACAATGAGCAGTTCTTC
TRBD1 TRBJ2-7 TRBV24-1 - CATSDTTGGSYF TGTGCCACCAGTGACACGACAGGGGGTTCGTACTTC
TRBD1 TRBJ2-5 TRBV9 once CASSLAGGAWETQYF TGTGCCAGCAGCCTCGCAGGGGGCGCTTGGGAGACCCAGTACTTC
- TRBJ2-1 TRBV6-5 - CASSYSTGFDNEQFF TGTGCCAGCAGTTACTCGACAGGATTTGACAATGAGCAGTTCTTC
TRBD1 TRBJ2-1 TRBV4-3 - CASSQGAVTGGIEQFF TGCGCCAGCAGCCAAGGGGCTGTAACAGGGGGCATTGAGCAGTTCTTC
TRBD1 TRBJ1-4 TRBV27 - CASSPRQGKEKLFF TGTGCCAGCAGTCCCCGACAGGGGAAGGAAAAACTGTTTTTT
TRBD1 TRBJ1-5 TRBV28 - CASSSSNRGGGQPQHF TGTGCCAGCAGTTCGAGCAACAGGGGAGGCGGTCAGCCCCAGCATTTT
TRBD1 TRBJ1-1 TRBV4-1 - CASSQNRGGGTEAFF TGCGCCAGCAGCCAGAACAGGGGTGGGGGCACTGAAGCTTTCTTT
- TRBJ1-6 TRBV15 - CATSRAGVNSPLHF TGTGCCACCAGCAGAGCAGGGGTTAATTCACCCCTCCACTTT
TRBD1 TRBJ1-5 TRBV19 - CASLGTGNQPQHF TGTGCCAGTCTAGGGACAGGCAATCAGCCCCAGCATTTT
TRBD1 TRBJ2-5 TRBV15 - CASARGRRETQYF TGTGCCAGCGCCAGGGGGCGCCGAGAGACCCAGTACTTC
- TRBJ2-1 TRBV27 - CASSFLGGNEQFF TGTGCCAGCAGTTTTTTAGGGGGCAATGAGCAGTTCTTC
- TRBJ2-7 TRBV3-1/TRBV3-2 - CASSQLRGYEQYF TGTGCCAGCAGCCAATTACGAGGGTACGAGCAGTACTTC
TRBD1 TRBJ1-1 TRBV5-6 - CASRRGGSDLEAFF TGTGCCAGCAGGCGAGGGGGCTCGGATCTTGAAGCTTTCTTT
- TRBJ2-5 TRBV7-9 - CASSLVGGETQYF TGTGCCAGCAGCTTAGTTGGGGGGGAGACCCAGTACTTC